Below are 29 T cell receptor beta chains sequenced from a single sample in a study of blood T cells in healthy people across ages. With a J-beta primer mix and a sample-barcoded 5' primer, a second PCR ran about 6 to 11 cycles. TCRdb itself ran the 5' RACE reads through MiXCR, one entry per CDR3 protein. The table lists 650,000 to 1,000,000 distinct CDR3 sequences, about half of them singletons. The sequencing input was blood. Receptor source: a man older than 75 in good health.

The V gene is TRBV19, the J gene TRBJ1-2; maybe TRBD1 (5 bases). Germline V gene lookup returns CDR1 LNHDA and CDR2 SQIVND (reference sequence). V lost 5 bases, J lost 6 bases, and 16 bases lay in between. CDR3 length: 14 amino acids. The CDR3 DNA is TGTGCCAGTAGTTCGGACCGGGACGGACATGGCTACACCTTC. Its protein is CASSSDRDGHGYTF.

This clonotype was recorded a few times. J is TRBJ2-4 and V is TRBV4-2, with a possible D match to TRBD2 (5 bases). CDR3 length: 14 residues. Trimming pared 4 bases from V and 6 bases from J, leaving 13 bases between. The germline gives CDR1 LGHNA, CDR2 YNFKEQ. CDR3 in amino acids: CASSREGARNIQYF. As DNA, the CDR3 is TGTGCCAGCAGCCGAGAGGGAGCGAGAAACATTCAGTACTTC.

This clonotype was detected only a few times. V usage is TRBV4-3 and J usage is TRBJ2-4, with D unclear. Trimming cost V 0 bases and J 0 bases, with 9 bases left between them. The CDR3 loop spans 16 amino acids. Per germline, CDR1 LGHNA and CDR2 YSLEER. CDR3: CASSQESGPAKNIQYF. The CDR3 nucleotides are TGCGCCAGCAGCCAAGAAAGTGGCCCAGCCAAAAACATTCAGTACTTC.

The chain uses TRBV9 and TRBJ1-5; D perhaps matches TRBD1 (6 bases). This CDR3 contains 15 residues. Germline lookup yields CDR1 SGDLS and CDR2 YYNGEE. V was cut by 4 bases and J by 3 bases, with 14 bases left in between. The CDR3 loop reads CASSRTAESNQPQHF. In DNA, the CDR3 is TGTGCCAGCAGCAGGACAGCGGAATCCAATCAGCCCCAGCATTTT. The full variable domain, in which reference TRBV9 and TRBJ1-5 provide the parts outside the CDR3, is DSGVTQTPKHLITATGQRVTLRCSPRSGDLSVYWYQQSLDQGLQFLIQYYNGEERAKGNILERFSAQQFPDLHSELNLSSLELGDSALYFCASSRTAESNQPQHFGDGTRLSIL.

Details on this clonotype: This sequence may be a read error, since a much larger clone differs from it by one base. V usage is TRBV3-1 and J usage is TRBJ2-1, with 8 bases fitting TRBD2. Germline-derived CDR1 and CDR2 are LGHDT and YNNKEL (reference sequence). The CDR3 sequence is 16 residues long. The CDR3 here is CASSQAGLAYYNGQFF. The CDR3 nucleotides are TGTGCCAGCAGCCAAGCTGGACTAGCCTATTACAATGGGCAGTTCTTC.

The chain uses TRBV27 and TRBJ2-7, with D tentatively TRBD1 or TRBD2 (5 bases each). The tail of the sequence fits TRBJ2-5 better, so the J call may be wrong. Germline V CDR1 and CDR2: MNHEY, SMNVEV (reference sequence). The CDR3 length is 15 residues. Here the CDR3 DNA reads TGTGCCAGCAGTTTATCCCGGGACCCCTGGGAGACCCAGTACTTC. Amino acid sequence: CASSLSRDPWETQYF.

The chain employs TRBV10-3 and TRBJ1-2; maybe TRBD1 (5 bases). With 4 bases removed from V and 4 bases from J, the gap between germline ends came to 16 bases. This CDR3 is built from 15 residues. Germline V CDR1 and CDR2: ENHRY, SYGVKD. The CDR3 region has the DNA TGTGCCATCAGTGGAAGGGGCAGCGGGACCTATGGCTACACCTTC. Residues: CAISGRGSGTYGYTF.

The rearrangement joins TRBV6-2 or TRBV6-3 to TRBJ2-1, with 8 nucleotides matching TRBD2. Trimming removed 0 bases from V and 8 bases from J; junction bases left unmatched: 15. Germline-derived CDR1 and CDR2 are MNHEY and SVGEGT. The CDR3 is 18 residues long. The CDR3 loop is CASSYSIPLAGINDEQFF. CDR3 bases: TGTGCCAGCAGTTACTCGATCCCCTTAGCGGGAATCAACGATGAGCAGTTCTTC.

The chain couples TRBV7-2 to TRBJ2-1; 13 bases are shared with TRBD2. Germline CDR1 and CDR2: SGHTA and FQGNSA. V lost 5 bases to trimming and J lost 8 bases; unmatched junction nucleotides: 9. The CDR3 runs to 16 residues. Here the CDR3 reads CASSPQLAGGPYEQFF. The CDR3 DNA follows: TGTGCCAGCAGCCCCCAACTAGCGGGAGGGCCTTATGAGCAGTTCTTC.

Concerning this clonotype itself: The junction departs from the called germline gene at one end, perhaps through a read error. The J gene is TRBJ2-2, the V gene TRBV7-2; a weak D match, TRBD1 (6 bases). The CDR3 totals 15 residues. Germline CDR1 is SGHTA and CDR2 is FQGNSA. CDR3 in amino acids: CASSSRGRDTGKLFF. In nucleotides, the CDR3 is TGTGCCAGCAGCAGCAGGGGAAGGGACACCGGGAAGCTGTTTTTT.

This sequence joins TRBV18 and TRBJ2-6, with D unresolved. The V end lost 2 bases, the J end lost 4 bases, and 6 bases lay between the germline ends. The germline CDR1 and CDR2 sequences are KGHSH and LQKENI. This CDR3 comprises 14 residues. The CDR3 DNA sequence: TGTGCCAGCTCACCAACTGGGGGGGCCAACGTCCTGACTTTC. It translates to CASSPTGGANVLTF.

The rearrangement links TRBV10-3 to TRBJ1-4; 10 nucleotides line up with TRBD1. In germline, CDR1 is ENHRY, CDR2 SYGVKD. V shed 6 bases, J shed 2 bases, and the junction held 3 bases outside the gene matches. This CDR3 has 15 amino acids. CDR3 in amino acids: CAIRRDRGTNEKLFF. The CDR3 DNA sequence: TGTGCCATCAGGAGGGACAGGGGCACTAATGAAAAACTGTTTTTT.

This clonotype was found many times. The chain joins TRBV12-3 or TRBV12-4 to TRBJ2-5; unclear D gene. V shed 3 bases and J shed 11 bases, with 13 bases lying between them. The CDR3 totals 12 residues. The CDR3 region has the DNA TGTGCCAGCAGTTTGACGGTACAGTGGCAGTACTTC. It encodes CASSLTVQWQYF.

In this sample, this clonotype turned up a few times. This chain joins TRBV15 and TRBJ2-5, with D unresolved. The J call may be mistaken, given a closer DNA end match to TRBJ2-4. Germline V gene sequence: CDR1 LNHNV, CDR2 YYDKDF (reference sequence). The CDR3 has 13 residues. The CDR3 protein is CATSREAFHIQYF. The CDR3 DNA reads as TGTGCCACCAGCAGAGAAGCCTTCCACATTCAGTACTTC.

The chain recombines TRBV24-1 with TRBJ2-7; D is ambiguous. The CDR3 extends over 12 amino acids. The germline gives CDR1 KGHDR, CDR2 SFDVKD. Trimming pared 9 bases from V and 5 bases from J, leaving 13 bases between. The CDR3 region has the DNA TGTGCCACCGGAGATTATTTGGACGAGCAGTACTTC. The encoded protein is CATGDYLDEQYF.

This clonotype was picked up one time. V gene TRBV5-1 combines with J gene TRBJ2-4, with D unresolved. The J call may be wrong; the DNA end is better matched by TRBJ2-7. The CDR3 is 14 residues long. The V gene's germline CDR1 is SGHRS and CDR2 YFSETQ. The CDR3 DNA reads as TGCGCCAGCAGCTCGGGTCCAAGGCCGCTCGAGCAGTACTTC. This gives the protein CASSSGPRPLEQYF.

The J gene is TRBJ2-7, the V gene TRBV12-3 or TRBV12-4, with TRBD1 matching 8 bases. V shed 5 bases, J shed 8 bases, and the junction held 17 bases outside the gene matches. The CDR3 has 16 amino acids. CDR3 loop: CASSPGTGRPTRQQYF. CDR3 in DNA: TGTGCCAGCAGTCCAGGGACAGGTCGCCCCACTAGGCAGCAGTACTTC.

The chain links TRBV28 to TRBJ2-5, with 11 nucleotides matching TRBD2. The closer fit of TRBJ2-7 to the DNA end suggests the J call may be wrong. The germline V gene has CDR1 MDHEN and CDR2 SYDVKM. The CDR3 runs 19 residues. This CDR3 is CASTAAGTSGMGANYEQYF. The CDR3 nucleotides read TGTGCCAGCACGGCAGCGGGGACTAGCGGCATGGGGGCCAACTACGAGCAGTACTTC.

Notes on this clonotype: One end of the junction varies from germline; a read error may be responsible. The chain links TRBV12-3 or TRBV12-4 to TRBJ2-6; D gene ambiguous. The CDR3 spans 13 residues. CDR3 in DNA: TGTACCAGCTTCAGCTCTGGGGCCAACGTCCTGACTTTC. This codes for CTSFSSGANVLTF.

This sequence joins TRBV29-1 and TRBJ2-6, with D perhaps matching TRBD2 (5 bases). Germline CDR1 SQVTM, CDR2 ANQGSEA. CDR3 length: 13 residues. V lost 5 bases and J lost 2, with 7 bases in between. The chain's CDR3 is CSVRRTGANVLTF. The CDR3 nucleotides are TGCAGCGTTAGGAGGACTGGGGCCAACGTCCTGACTTTC.

This clonotype was seen a few times. One junction end disagrees with the germline gene, perhaps due to a read error. This chain uses TRBV7-6 with TRBJ2-7, with 9 bases aligning to TRBD2. Germline V gene sequence: CDR1 SGHVS, CDR2 FNYEAQ. CDR3 size: 14 residues. In nucleotides, the CDR3 is TGTGCCAGCAGCCTAGCGGGAAGGCTGGACGAGCAGTACTTC. This translates into CASSLAGRLDEQYF.

On this clonotype: At one of its ends the junction is not consistent with the germline gene, which may arise from a read error. V is TRBV30 and J is TRBJ2-1; tentative D call: TRBD1 (6 bases). The CDR3 has 15 amino acids. Germline CDR1 and CDR2: GTSNPN and SVGIG (reference sequence). The chain's CDR3 is CARSALGGSYNEQFF. CDR3 sequence (DNA): TGTGCCCGGAGCGCCCTAGGGGGCTCCTACAATGAGCAGTTCTTC.

This clonotype was seen a handful of times. The genes are TRBV5-1 and TRBJ2-1; 9 nucleotides agree with TRBD2. The ends lost 4 bases at V and 4 bases at J; junction bases unmatched: 6. The CDR3 consists of 15 residues. CDR1 is SGHRS, CDR2 YFSETQ, per germline. The CDR3 sequence is CASSDTSGLYNEQFF. The CDR3 region has the DNA TGCGCCAGCAGCGATACTAGCGGGCTTTACAATGAGCAGTTCTTC. Looking up the rest from reference TRBV5-1 and TRBJ2-1 gives the full variable domain: KAGVTQTPRYLIKTRGQQVTLSCSPISGHRSVSWYQQTPGQGLQFLFEYFSETQRNKGNFPGRFSGRQFSNSRSEMNVSTLELGDSALYLCASSDTSGLYNEQFFGPGTRLTVL.

The rearrangement uses TRBV4-1 and TRBJ1-5; 8 nucleotides match TRBD1. The CDR3 is made up of 16 amino acids. Germline CDR1 is MGHRA and CDR2 is YSYEKL. Losses at the gene ends were 1 base for V and 4 bases for J; bases not matched to a gene: 6. CDR3 DNA: TGCGCCAGCAGCCAAGGACCGGGACAGGTAAATCAGCCCCAGCATTTT. It yields the protein CASSQGPGQVNQPQHF.

The rearrangement joins TRBV25-1 to TRBJ2-5; no clear D. The CDR3 totals 16 residues. CDR1 MGHDK and CDR2 SYGVNS come from the germline V gene. V was trimmed by 3 bases and J by 1 base, leaving 15 bases between them. The CDR3 sequence is CASSETVGLGQETQYF. The CDR3 bases are TGTGCCAGCAGTGAGACGGTGGGTTTGGGCCAAGAGACCCAGTACTTC.

This clonotype has a single count. The V and J genes are TRBV25-1 and TRBJ2-1; D is uncertain. The germline V gene encodes CDR1 MGHDK and CDR2 SYGVNS. V gave up 3 bases and J gave up 13 bases, with 10 bases separating them. The CDR3 is 11 amino acids. The CDR3 loop is CASSDKETQFF. The CDR3 coding sequence is TGTGCCAGCAGTGATAAAGAGACCCAGTTCTTC.

The rearrangement links TRBV10-3 to TRBJ2-7; D is possibly TRBD1 (6 bases). This CDR3 comprises 14 residues. V lost 4 bases and J 3 bases, leaving 13 bases between the germline ends. Germline V gene sequence: CDR1 ENHRY, CDR2 SYGVKD. The CDR3 region has the DNA TGTGCCATCAGTGGGAAGGACAGCCTCTACGAGCAGTACTTC. Its translation: CAISGKDSLYEQYF.

Comments on this clonotype: Since a much larger clone is just one base distant, this may be a read error. For the CDR3, the DNA is TGTGCCAGCAGTTCTTTTTCCGGGAATGAGCAGTACTTC. Its protein is CASSSFSGNEQYF. The V gene is TRBV6-2 or TRBV6-3, the J gene TRBJ2-1, with D perhaps TRBD2 (5 bases). The J call may be in error: the DNA end matches TRBJ2-7 better. The CDR3 length is 13 residues. Per germline, CDR1 MNHEY and CDR2 SVGEGT.

Note on this clonotype: The DNA is left out, because the CDR3 cannot be placed on it with certainty; the CDR3 is given as TCRdb lists it. This chain uses TRBV28 with TRBJ2-3. Germline V gene lookup returns CDR1 MDHEN and CDR2 SYDVKM. The CDR3 totals 16 residues, both ends included. The CDR3 is CASSFLAVTSTDTQYF.